Following are 3 T cell receptor beta chains from one sample sequenced in a study of PD-1 blockade in classical Hodgkin lymphoma. With no exception, relapse followed autologous stem cell transplantation in all patients, and brentuximab vedotin exposure varied. TCRdb's copy holds only in-frame clones and misses some; the assay was immunoSEQ multiplex PCR. The repertoire consists of roughly 40,000 clones, with around 86% occurring once and the leading ten covering 7% to 9.5%. Sample: peripheral blood mononuclear cells (PBMCs), taken at baseline. Every receptor here comes from a human donor with classical Hodgkin lymphoma.

This clone has just one count. J is TRBJ2-7 and V is TRBV6-5; 8 nucleotides align to TRBD1. Germline CDR1 MNHEY, CDR2 SVGAGI. The CDR3 totals 15 residues. Unmatched junction bases numbered 7, after V lost 5 bases and J lost 1 base. DNA for the CDR3: TGTGCCAGCAGTCCAGGGGGCTTCGAGTCCTACGAGCAGTACTTC. The encoded protein is CASSPGGFESYEQYF.

This rearrangement joins TRBV5-6 to TRBJ2-2; D is perhaps TRBD1 or TRBD2 (5 bases each). CDR3 size: 17 residues. CDR1 is SGHDT and CDR2 is YYEEEE in the germline V gene. Trimming pared 4 bases from V and 3 bases from J, leaving 19 bases between. The CDR3 nucleotides read TGTGCCAGCAGCCCCTTGTGGGGGAGCAGTCACACCGGGGAGCTGTTTTTT. Amino acids: CASSPLWGSSHTGELFF.

This chain connects TRBV11-2 to TRBJ1-2, with a weak D call TRBD1 (6 bases). Trimming removed 4 bases at V and 2 bases at J, with 8 bases between. The CDR3 runs to 13 residues. The germline V gene encodes CDR1 SGHAT and CDR2 FQNNGV. The CDR3 DNA sequence: TGTGCCAGCAGCTACGACAGGAACTATGGCTACACCTTC. Amino acids: CASSYDRNYGYTF. Combining the CDR3 with reference TRBV11-2 and TRBJ1-2 gives the whole variable domain EAGVAQSPRYKIIEKRQSVAFWCNPISGHATLYWYQQILGQGPKLLIQFQNNGVVDDSQLPKDRFSAERLKGVDSTLKIQPAKLEDSAVYLCASSYDRNYGYTFGSGTRLTVV.